A single sample is the source of the 30 T cell receptor beta chains below, sequenced in a study of sequential checkpoint blockade in melanoma. Treatment noted: randomized to nivolumab then ipilimumab (arm A) or the reverse (arm B). The method was immunoSEQ multiplex PCR; TCRdb's version includes in-frame clones alone and lacks a portion of them. The table lists several thousand clones, around three quarters of them singletons. The source was CD8+ T cells sorted from blood (inferred from file names), collected from a patient given nivolumab and ipilimumab in sequence. The receptors come from a human donor with melanoma.

The rearrangement links TRBV27 to TRBJ2-3; D not certain. Trimming removed 2 bases from V and 0 bases from J, with 6 bases in between. The CDR3 is 14 amino acids. The germline gives CDR1 MNHEY, CDR2 SMNVEV (reference sequence). CDR3 region: CASSLRLSTDTQYF. As DNA, the CDR3 is TGTGCCAGCAGTTTACGACTGAGCACAGATACGCAGTATTTT.

This clone was picked up one time. The CDR3 bases are TGTGCCAGCAGCTGGACTAGCGGGGGGGTGGCAGATACGCAGTATTTT. Its protein is CASSWTSGGVADTQYF. The J gene is TRBJ2-3, the V gene TRBV7-8, with 15 bases lining up with TRBD2. The V gene's germline CDR1 is SGHVS and CDR2 FQNEAQ. The ends lost 4 bases at V and 4 bases at J; junction bases unmatched: 3. This CDR3 is built from 16 residues.

The V call is TRBV6-1, the J call TRBJ2-1, with 7 bases matching TRBD2. Trimming removed 1 base from V and 4 bases from J; junction bases left unmatched: 19. The CDR3 covers 20 residues. Germline V CDR1 and CDR2: MNHNS, SASEGT. The CDR3 spells CASSEVSWGRGAPTYNEQFF. Here the CDR3 DNA reads TGTGCCAGCAGTGAAGTGTCGTGGGGGAGGGGTGCTCCCACATACAATGAGCAGTTCTTC.

This chain links TRBV7-9 with TRBJ2-1; TRBD2 aligns across 12 bases. The germline V gene encodes CDR1 SEHNR and CDR2 FQNEAQ (reference sequence). V trimming: 5 bases; J trimming: 8 bases; junction bases outside the gene matches: 10. The CDR3 is 16 residues long. CDR3 coding DNA: TGTGCCAGCAGCCGACTAGCGGGAGACCAGGGGGATGAGCAGTTCTTC. Translation: CASSRLAGDQGDEQFF.

The chain's CDR3 is CASSSPGQGFSPLHF. The CDR3 coding sequence is TGTGCCAGCAGCTCTCCGGGACAGGGATTTTCACCCCTCCACTTT. The chain joins TRBV7-9 to TRBJ1-6; 9 positions match TRBD1. V was clipped by 4 bases and J by 9 bases; unmatched bases: 7. The CDR3 has 15 residues. Germline assignment: CDR1 SEHNR and CDR2 FQNEAQ (reference sequence).

This chain joins TRBV27 and TRBJ2-3; 11 bases align to TRBD2. The CDR3 runs to 17 residues. Per the germline V gene, CDR1 is MNHEY and CDR2 is SMNVEV (reference sequence). With 4 bases clipped from V and 6 bases from J, the junction kept 12 bases outside the gene matches. CDR3 sequence: CASSSLRVAGGPDTQYF. CDR3 DNA sequence: TGTGCCAGCAGTTCCCTCCGGGTAGCGGGAGGGCCGGATACGCAGTATTTT.

This clone was recorded only once. The chain has TRBV2 and TRBJ2-3; 11 positions match TRBD2. This CDR3 is built from 18 residues. J gave up 0 bases and V 2 bases, and 7 bases lay outside the gene matches. The V gene's germline CDR1 is SNHLY and CDR2 FYNNEI. The CDR3 DNA is TGTGCCAGCAGTGAAAGGGGACTAGCGGTACCTAGCACAGATACGCAGTATTTT. Translating it yields CASSERGLAVPSTDTQYF.

The rearrangement uses TRBV11-2 and TRBJ2-1; 10 bases align to TRBD2. The J segment lost 6 bases and the V segment lost 6 bases, leaving 11 bases of the junction unmatched. The CDR3 covers 16 residues. The germline CDR1 and CDR2 sequences are SGHAT and FQNNGV. The CDR3: CASSRERGGSSNEQFF. For the CDR3, the DNA is TGTGCCAGCAGTCGTGAGCGGGGGGGAAGCTCCAATGAGCAGTTCTTC. The entire variable domain, with the rest obtained from reference TRBV11-2 and TRBJ2-1, is as follows: EAGVAQSPRYKIIEKRQSVAFWCNPISGHATLYWYQQILGQGPKLLIQFQNNGVVDDSQLPKDRFSAERLKGVDSTLKIQPAKLEDSAVYLCASSRERGGSSNEQFFGPGTRLTVL.

This clone came up once. The chain links TRBV9 to TRBJ2-3; perhaps TRBD2 as D (5 bases). CDR1 is SGDLS and CDR2 is YYNGEE in the germline V gene. CDR3 length: 15 residues. The germline V and J ends were trimmed by 0 bases and 0 bases, with 8 bases remaining between them. DNA of the CDR3: TGTGCCAGCAGCGTAGCAGCGGCTAGCACAGATACGCAGTATTTT. This translates into CASSVAAASTDTQYF. The full variable domain, rest sourced from reference TRBV9 and TRBJ2-3, is DSGVTQTPKHLITATGQRVTLRCSPRSGDLSVYWYQQSLDQGLQFLIQYYNGEERAKGNILERFSAQQFPDLHSELNLSSLELGDSALYFCASSVAAASTDTQYFGPGTRLTVL.

The chain is built from TRBV7-2 and TRBJ2-1, with D perhaps matching TRBD2 (6 bases). CDR1 and CDR2 (germline): SGHTA, FQGNSA. V was shortened by 5 bases and J by 2 bases, with 13 bases between the two germline ends. The length of the CDR3 is 15 residues. CDR3 in amino acids: CASSPTSLAYNEQFF. Here the CDR3 DNA reads TGTGCCAGCAGCCCCACTAGCTTAGCCTACAATGAGCAGTTCTTC. The full variable domain, completed using reference TRBV7-2 and TRBJ2-1, is GAGVSQSPSNKVTEKGKDVELRCDPISGHTALYWYRQSLGQGLEFLIYFQGNSAPDKSGLPSDRFSAERTGGSVSTLTIQRTQQEDSAVYLCASSPTSLAYNEQFFGPGTRLTVL.

CDR3 sequence (DNA): TGCAGCGTTGAAGGCCCGGGACTAGTACCAGATACGCAGTATTTT. Residues: CSVEGPGLVPDTQYF. The V and J genes are TRBV29-1 and TRBJ2-3; TRBD2 matches 8 bases. The V gene end was trimmed by 1 base and the J gene end by 4 bases; junction bases not matched to a gene: 7. Germline V gives CDR1 SQVTM, CDR2 ANQGSEA. CDR3 length: 15 residues.

The chain recombines TRBV13 with TRBJ1-1; no definite D call. CDR1 is PRHDT, CDR2 FYEKMQ, per germline (reference sequence). The CDR3 is made up of 16 amino acids. V was clipped by 2 bases and J by 1 base, with 14 bases between them. The CDR3 sequence: CASSLRVFRENTEAFF. The CDR3 nucleotides are TGTGCCAGCAGCTTAAGAGTGTTCCGAGAGAACACTGAAGCTTTCTTT.

V and J are TRBV20-1 and TRBJ2-7; tentatively, D is TRBD2 (5 bases). Germline V CDR1 and CDR2: DFQATT, SNEGSKA (reference sequence). The CDR3 is made up of 11 amino acids. The ends were cut back, 3 bases at V and 4 bases at J, with 7 bases in the middle. In DNA form, the CDR3 reads TGCAGTGCTAGCGAGGGTTACGAGCAGTACTTC. Translating it yields CSASEGYEQYF.

The chain joins TRBV19 to TRBJ2-1; no clear D gene. The CDR3 consists of 13 residues. Trimming took 3 bases from V and 9 from J, leaving 12 bases between them. The germline gives CDR1 LNHDA, CDR2 SQIVND (reference sequence). DNA of the CDR3: TGTGCCAGTAGTATTAGCATGACCAGTGAGCAGTTCTTC. Its translation is CASSISMTSEQFF.

The chain links TRBV11-2 to TRBJ2-1; TRBD1 might be the D (6 bases). The V and J ends lost 5 bases and 9 bases respectively, with 23 bases between them. Germline V gene lookup returns CDR1 SGHAT and CDR2 FQNNGV. This CDR3 region has 16 residues. The CDR3 bases are TGTGCCAGCAGCCACTGGTCCAGGTTGGGGGCAGGTGAGCAGTTCTTC. Amino acids: CASSHWSRLGAGEQFF.

The chain employs TRBV4-1 and TRBJ2-1; a weak D match, TRBD2 (6 bases). CDR1 is MGHRA and CDR2 is YSYEKL in the germline V gene. The CDR3 contains 15 residues. The V end lost 1 base, the J end lost 9 bases, and 16 bases lay between the germline ends. This CDR3 reads CASSQAPGRGSEQFF. Here the CDR3 DNA reads TGCGCCAGCAGCCAAGCTCCAGGTCGGGGGAGTGAGCAGTTCTTC.

This clone was recorded once. This chain connects TRBV14 to TRBJ1-6, with D unresolved. V gave up 4 bases and J gave up 9 bases, with 16 bases separating them. CDR1 SGHDN and CDR2 FVKESK come from the germline V gene. The CDR3 length is 15 residues. The CDR3 DNA reads TGTGCCAGCAGCCCATTGGGCCGGCAGTCTTCACCCCTCCACTTT. Translation: CASSPLGRQSSPLHF.

This clone was seen once. The CDR3 DNA reads as TGTGCCAGCAGTCCCTTACGGGGCCAAGAGACCCAGTACTTC. Translation gives CASSPLRGQETQYF. The chain carries TRBV27 and TRBJ2-5; perhaps TRBD2 as D (5 bases). Looked up from germline, CDR1 is MNHEY and CDR2 is SMNVEV (reference sequence). Trimming left V 5 bases short and J 1 base short, with 11 bases between. CDR3 length: 14 amino acids.

The gene calls are TRBV19 and TRBJ1-5, with D perhaps matching TRBD1 (5 bases). This CDR3 is built from 17 residues. V was clipped by 2 bases and J by 7 bases, with 21 bases between them. In germline, CDR1 is LNHDA, CDR2 SQIVND (reference sequence). The CDR3 nucleotides read TGTGCCAGTAGTATACGACTGCGTGCCAGGGCGAGCCAGCCCCAGCATTTT. The encoded protein is CASSIRLRARASQPQHF. Complete variable domain (other parts from reference TRBV19 and TRBJ1-5): DGGITQSPKYLFRKEGQNVTLSCEQNLNHDAMYWYRQDPGQGLRLIYYSQIVNDFQKGDIAEGYSVSREKKESFPLTVTSAQKNPTAFYLCASSIRLRARASQPQHFGDGTRLSIL.

The rearrangement joins TRBV15 to TRBJ1-5, with D possibly being TRBD1 (5 bases). V was trimmed by 5 bases and J by 3 bases, leaving 14 bases between them. This CDR3 has 15 residues. Per the germline V gene, CDR1 is LNHNV and CDR2 is YYDKDF (reference sequence). The CDR3 is CATSGGTGNNQPQHF. CDR3 sequence (DNA): TGTGCCACCAGCGGGGGGACGGGGAACAATCAGCCCCAGCATTTT.

This rearrangement joins TRBV4-1 to TRBJ1-1; the match to TRBD1 covers 8 bases. The CDR3 has 14 residues. The J segment lost 1 base and the V segment lost 3 bases, leaving 1 base of the junction unmatched. Per the germline V gene, CDR1 is MGHRA and CDR2 is YSYEKL. As DNA, the CDR3 is TGCGCCAGCAGCCAGGACAGGGCGAACACTGAAGCTTTCTTT. It is translated as CASSQDRANTEAFF.

The chain recombines TRBV10-3 with TRBJ2-1; tentatively, D is TRBD2 (6 bases). Looked up from germline, CDR1 is ENHRY and CDR2 is SYGVKD. The CDR3 runs to 12 residues. V was pared by 7 bases and J by 9 bases, with 13 bases between. The CDR3 DNA is TGTGCCATCATGTCCGAGGAGGGTGAGCAGTTCTTC. This translates into CAIMSEEGEQFF.

V usage is TRBV5-6 and J usage is TRBJ1-3; D may be TRBD1 (5 bases). The germline gives CDR1 SGHDT, CDR2 YYEEEE. The CDR3 extends over 17 amino acids. V was clipped by 1 base and J by 0 bases, with 14 bases between them. In DNA form, the CDR3 reads TGTGCCAGCAGCTTGCGCATCCGACAGCCCTCTGGAAACACCATATATTTT. Its protein is CASSLRIRQPSGNTIYF.

The rearrangement links TRBV27 to TRBJ2-3, with TRBD2 identical over 8 bases. Germline CDR1 and CDR2: MNHEY and SMNVEV (reference sequence). Trimming removed 5 bases from V and 11 bases from J; junction bases left unmatched: 12. This CDR3 region has 14 residues. The CDR3 DNA reads as TGTGCCAGCAGTCCCCACCCTGACCGGGGGGGGCAGTATTTT. It specifies CASSPHPDRGGQYF.

This clone occurred a few times. CDR3 sequence: CASSLAAGTGNTIYF. The CDR3 bases are TGTGCCAGCAGCTTAGCTGCAGGGACTGGAAACACCATATATTTT. V is TRBV7-8 and J is TRBJ1-3; maybe TRBD1 (5 bases). The CDR3 totals 15 residues. Deletions cut 0 bases from V and 2 bases from J, with 8 bases between. Per the germline V gene, CDR1 is SGHVS and CDR2 is FQNEAQ.

The chain links TRBV7-6 to TRBJ1-1; weak D call: TRBD1 (5 bases). There are 13 residues in the CDR3. Germline loops: CDR1 SGHVS, CDR2 FNYEAQ. Trimming removed 0 bases from V and 5 bases from J, with 7 bases in between. CDR3 coding DNA: TGTGCCAGCAGCTTAGCGCAGGGAACTGAAGCTTTCTTT. This encodes CASSLAQGTEAFF.

V and J are TRBV25-1 and TRBJ1-5; 10 positions agree with TRBD1. Germline CDR1 reads MGHDK; CDR2 reads SYGVNS. The CDR3 totals 16 residues. The J segment lost 2 bases and the V segment lost 6 bases, leaving 7 bases of the junction unmatched. CDR3: CASRGPGTGGNQPQHF. The CDR3 nucleotides read TGTGCCAGCAGAGGGCCCGGGACAGGGGGCAATCAGCCCCAGCATTTT.

This clone was detected only a few times. V and J are TRBV7-8 and TRBJ1-5; TRBD1 matches at 7 bases. Losses at the gene ends were 3 bases for V and 2 bases for J; bases not matched to a gene: 19. CDR3 length equals 20 residues. Germline CDR1 reads SGHVS; CDR2 reads FQNEAQ. CDR3 nucleotides: TGTGCCAGCAGCTTCGCCGACAGGGACGCTTATATCGGGGGCAATCAGCCCCAGCATTTT. Protein product: CASSFADRDAYIGGNQPQHF. Based on the CDR3 plus reference TRBV7-8 and TRBJ1-5, the full variable domain is GAGVSQSPRYKVAKRGQDVALRCDPISGHVSLFWYQQALGQGPEFLTYFQNEAQLDKSGLPSDRFFAERPEGSVSTLKIQRTQQEDSAVYLCASSFADRDAYIGGNQPQHFGDGTRLSIL.

The chain employs TRBV10-2 and TRBJ2-1; unclear D gene. V was shortened by 4 bases and J by 6 bases, with 7 bases between the two germline ends. Per the germline V gene, CDR1 is WSHSY and CDR2 is SAAADI. This CDR3 is 12 amino acids long. The CDR3 loop reads CASSGQFNEQFF. CDR3 sequence (DNA): TGCGCCAGCAGTGGCCAGTTCAATGAGCAGTTCTTC.

The rearrangement joins TRBV5-1 to TRBJ2-1; maybe TRBD2 (5 bases). From germline, CDR1 is SGHRS and CDR2 YFSETQ. The CDR3 has 12 amino acids. V lost 5 bases, J lost 6 bases, and 9 bases lay in between. The CDR3 spells CASRGSFNEQFF. In DNA form, the CDR3 reads TGCGCCAGCAGGGGGAGCTTCAATGAGCAGTTCTTC.